What follows are 28 T cell receptor beta chains derived from one specimen sequenced in a study of shared clonotypes between healthy human individuals (dated by TCRdb to the early 2020s). The library relied on the immunoSEQ multiplex PCR assay. The source is immuneACCESS, and TCRdb retained only in-frame sequences with V and J called. Part of the clones is not carried over; for the studies checked, unresolved V genes explain less than half of this, and the remainder is unexplained. Counted in this sample were more than 2 million clones; 90% to 95% of them appeared once. The ten largest make up 0.1% to 0.15% of the sample. Sample: naive CD4+ T cells sorted from blood. The sample's cell subset or site label, in plain terms: CD45RA+ positively selected. These receptors originate from a man younger than 35 in good health.

This chain joins TRBV7-9 and TRBJ1-6, with unresolved D. V was pared by 2 bases and J by 11 bases, with 19 bases between. The CDR3 contains 16 residues. The germline gives CDR1 SEHNR, CDR2 FQNEAQ (reference sequence). The CDR3 is CASSLRVGGLDAPLHF. CDR3 nucleotide sequence: TGTGCCAGCAGCTTACGAGTTGGCGGGTTGGACGCACCCCTCCACTTT.

In the case of this clone: The identical CDR3 is also encoded by other nucleotide sequences in the sample. V gene TRBV5-1 combines with J gene TRBJ2-3; 7 nucleotides align to TRBD1. V shed 3 bases, J shed 2 bases, and the junction held 3 bases outside the gene matches. CDR3 size: 14 residues. Germline V gives CDR1 SGHRS, CDR2 YFSETQ. CDR3 DNA sequence: TGCGCCAGCAGCTCGGGACAGCACACAGATACGCAGTATTTT. Encoded protein: CASSSGQHTDTQYF.

On this clone itself: No conserved phenylalanine or tryptophan is present at the end of the CDR3, so a read error is the likely explanation. The rearrangement uses TRBV19 and TRBJ1-4; TRBD1 agrees at 7 bases. V gave up 4 bases and J gave up 7 bases; unmatched junction bases: 6. CDR3 length equals 14 residues. CDR1 is LNHDA and CDR2 is SQIVND in the germline V gene (reference sequence). Here the CDR3 DNA reads TGTGCCAGTAGTAGAGGGGGCTCTAGTGAAAAACTGTTTATT. Protein sequence: CASSRGGSSEKLFI.

Points on this clone: Additional DNA sequences in this sample encode the identical CDR3. J is TRBJ2-3 and V is TRBV7-2, with 7 positions matching TRBD2. V lost 4 bases, J lost 2 bases, and 3 bases stayed unmatched. The CDR3 spans 14 residues. Germline values: CDR1 SGHTA, CDR2 FQGNSA. This CDR3 reads CASSSGLPTDTQYF. CDR3 in DNA: TGTGCCAGCAGCTCGGGACTACCCACAGATACGCAGTATTTT.

V is TRBV6-5 and J is TRBJ2-7, with D perhaps matching TRBD1 or TRBD2 (7 bases each). Germline V gene data show CDR1 as MNHEY and CDR2 as SVGAGI. This CDR3 contains 12 residues. V was shortened by 5 bases and J by 11 bases, with 16 bases between the two germline ends. The CDR3 region has the DNA TGTGCCAGCAGTACCCCAGGGGGGGTGAAGTACTTC. The encoded protein is CASSTPGGVKYF.

This clone is a singleton in its sample. This sequence joins TRBV6-5 and TRBJ2-3, with D tentatively TRBD2 (6 bases). The CDR3 totals 13 residues. Deletions cut 6 bases from V and 5 bases from J, with 12 bases between. Looked up from germline, CDR1 is MNHEY and CDR2 is SVGAGI. The CDR3 DNA reads as TGTGCCAGCAGGCCGCCGGGGGTAGATACGCAGTATTTT. Protein: CASRPPGVDTQYF.

This clone has a single count. The rearrangement uses TRBV6-1 and TRBJ1-5; D possibly corresponds to TRBD1 (5 bases). CDR3 length equals 14 residues. Germline CDR1 and CDR2: MNHNS and SASEGT. V was pared by 8 bases and J by 4 bases, with 15 bases between. The CDR3 sequence: CASASQGGNQPQHF. The CDR3 DNA sequence: TGTGCCAGCGCAAGCCAGGGAGGTAATCAGCCCCAGCATTTT.

This sequence joins TRBV29-1 and TRBJ1-1; no firm D call. Germline loops: CDR1 SQVTM, CDR2 ANQGSEA. The CDR3 contains 13 residues. V lost 6 bases and J 7 bases, leaving 18 bases between the germline ends. CDR3 amino acids: CSVEPRFSSEAFF. CDR3 nucleotide sequence: TGCAGCGTGGAACCACGTTTTTCAAGTGAAGCTTTCTTT.

This chain uses TRBV27 with TRBJ2-3; 13 bases map to TRBD2. In germline, CDR1 is MNHEY, CDR2 SMNVEV (reference sequence). The CDR3 consists of 16 residues. Trimming at V came to 5 bases and at J to 2 bases, leaving 4 bases not matched to a gene. The CDR3 nucleotides read TGTGCCAGCAGTCAAGGACTAGCGGGGGTCACAGATACGCAGTATTTT. Translated: CASSQGLAGVTDTQYF.

The chain has TRBV10-1 and TRBJ1-6, with no clear D. Trimming left V 4 bases short and J 10 bases short, with 11 bases between. Germline V CDR1 and CDR2: WNHNN, SYGVQD (reference sequence). The CDR3 is made up of 13 amino acids. The CDR3 protein is CASSGMVGSPLHF. CDR3 DNA: TGCGCCAGCAGTGGGATGGTAGGCTCACCCCTCCACTTT.

The chain links TRBV5-1 to TRBJ1-2; 7 nucleotides align to TRBD1. Trimming removed 0 bases from V and 8 bases from J; junction bases left unmatched: 4. This CDR3 is 13 amino acids long. Germline V gene lookup returns CDR1 SGHRS and CDR2 YFSETQ. The CDR3 loop reads CASSLEGGGGYTF. CDR3 sequence (DNA): TGCGCCAGCAGCTTGGAAGGGGGCGGCGGCTACACCTTC.

This sequence joins TRBV5-4 and TRBJ2-7; D is perhaps TRBD1 (6 bases). V shed 0 bases and J shed 11 bases, with 21 bases lying between them. Per germline, CDR1 SGHNT and CDR2 YYREEE (reference sequence). The CDR3 has 15 residues. The CDR3 DNA reads as TGTGCCAGCAGCTTGGTCTCGACGGAAGTCGGACAGAAGTACTTC. This codes for CASSLVSTEVGQKYF.

The chain employs TRBV5-6 and TRBJ2-2, with 15 bases that match TRBD2. The CDR3 spans 19 residues. The germline CDR1 and CDR2 sequences are SGHDT and YYEEEE. Unmatched junction bases numbered 7, after V lost 3 bases and J lost 1 base. The CDR3 sequence is CASSYMGLAGGLNTGELFF. As DNA, the CDR3 is TGTGCCAGCAGCTACATGGGACTAGCGGGAGGCCTGAACACCGGGGAGCTGTTTTTT.

This clone has only one observation. The chain employs TRBV27 and TRBJ1-6; D call uncertain. The CDR3 totals 19 residues. Germline V CDR1 and CDR2: MNHEY, SMNVEV (reference sequence). Trimming left V 1 base short and J 10 bases short, with 26 bases between. The DNA for the CDR3 is TGTGCCAGCAGTTTATTAGTGAGGCGGGGATGGCAGACGGGGTCACCCCTCCACTTT. Translated, it gives CASSLLVRRGWQTGSPLHF.

The chain recombines TRBV5-1 with TRBJ2-7, with D possibly TRBD1 on 6 matching bases. Trimming stripped 0 bases from V and 4 bases from J, with 14 bases between. CDR1 is SGHRS, CDR2 YFSETQ, per germline. This CDR3 has 15 residues. The chain's CDR3 is CASSLDQGSPYEQYF. The CDR3 region has the DNA TGCGCCAGCAGCTTGGATCAGGGGTCCCCTTACGAGCAGTACTTC. Based on the CDR3 plus reference TRBV5-1 and TRBJ2-7, the full variable domain is KAGVTQTPRYLIKTRGQQVTLSCSPISGHRSVSWYQQTPGQGLQFLFEYFSETQRNKGNFPGRFSGRQFSNSRSEMNVSTLELGDSALYLCASSLDQGSPYEQYFGPGTRLTVT.

Only one count was recorded for this clone. The chain joins TRBV5-1 to TRBJ2-1; 8 bases match TRBD2. With 7 bases clipped from V and 0 bases from J, the junction kept 3 bases outside the gene matches. Germline CDR1 is SGHRS and CDR2 is YFSETQ. This CDR3 is 14 amino acids long. This CDR3 is CASLSGDSYNEQFF. The CDR3, as DNA: TGCGCCAGCCTTAGCGGGGACTCCTACAATGAGCAGTTCTTC.

The chain links TRBV9 to TRBJ1-5, with a possible D match to TRBD1 (6 bases). From germline, CDR1 is SGDLS and CDR2 YYNGEE. CDR3 size: 14 residues. Between the trimmed V and J ends, which lost 2 bases and 7 bases, there was a span of 13 bases. CDR3 in DNA: TGTGCCAGCAGCGTGTACAGGGTTGGGCAGCCCCAGCATTTT. This translates into CASSVYRVGQPQHF.

Concerning this clone itself: The sample contains more than one DNA sequence encoding this CDR3. V is TRBV7-2 and J is TRBJ2-7, with TRBD1 as a possible D gene (5 bases). The CDR3 is 13 residues long. V was cut by 5 bases and J by 3 bases, with 11 bases left in between. Germline assignment: CDR1 SGHTA and CDR2 FQGNSA. CDR3 DNA: TGTGCCAGCAGCGGATCAGGGATCTACGAGCAGTACTTC. Translating it yields CASSGSGIYEQYF.

The rearrangement uses TRBV13 and TRBJ1-1, with 7 bases matching TRBD1. Unmatched junction bases numbered 11, after V lost 5 bases and J lost 2 bases. Germline CDR1 PRHDT, CDR2 FYEKMQ (reference sequence). This CDR3 is 16 amino acids long. The CDR3 bases are TGTGCCAGCAGCCGAGGGGGCGCGTGGGCAAACACTGAAGCTTTCTTT. Protein product: CASSRGGAWANTEAFF.

The J gene is TRBJ1-2, the V gene TRBV5-4; 7 bases are shared with TRBD1. Germline CDR1 is SGHNT and CDR2 is YYREEE (reference sequence). The CDR3 has 14 residues. The J segment lost 6 bases and the V segment lost 3 bases, leaving 8 bases of the junction unmatched. The CDR3 spells CASSSTGVTHGYTF. The DNA of the CDR3 is TGTGCCAGCAGCTCCACAGGGGTTACCCATGGCTACACCTTC. The full variable domain, completed using reference TRBV5-4 and TRBJ1-2, is ETGVTQSPTHLIKTRGQQVTLRCSSQSGHNTVSWYQQALGQGPQFIFQYYREEENGRGNFPPRFSGLQFPNYSSELNVNALELDDSALYLCASSSTGVTHGYTFGSGTRLTVV.

The chain is built from TRBV7-9 and TRBJ2-7; a possible D gene is TRBD1 (6 bases). The V gene's germline CDR1 is SEHNR and CDR2 FQNEAQ (reference sequence). Trimming left V 1 base short and J 0 bases short, with 13 bases between. The CDR3 has 16 amino acids. The DNA of the CDR3 is TGTGCCAGCAGCTTAGATGGGCAGGGGAGCTCCTACGAGCAGTACTTC. Its protein is CASSLDGQGSSYEQYF.

The V gene is TRBV5-4, the J gene TRBJ2-3; D not certain. Germline V lookup: CDR1 SGHNT, CDR2 YYREEE (reference sequence). The CDR3 is 13 residues long. Trimming removed 0 bases at V and 4 bases at J, with 6 bases between. The CDR3 sequence is CASSLGEADTQYF. DNA of the CDR3: TGTGCCAGCAGCTTGGGGGAAGCAGATACGCAGTATTTT.

This clone was counted a single time. This rearrangement joins TRBV5-1 to TRBJ1-1; TRBD1 agrees at 8 bases. V gave up 2 bases and J gave up 6 bases; unmatched junction bases: 6. This CDR3 comprises 14 residues. The germline CDR1 and CDR2 sequences are SGHRS and YFSETQ. Here the CDR3 reads CASSFLTGQAEAFF. CDR3 bases: TGCGCCAGCAGCTTCCTAACGGGACAGGCTGAAGCTTTCTTT. The full variable domain, completed using reference TRBV5-1 and TRBJ1-1, is KAGVTQTPRYLIKTRGQQVTLSCSPISGHRSVSWYQQTPGQGLQFLFEYFSETQRNKGNFPGRFSGRQFSNSRSEMNVSTLELGDSALYLCASSFLTGQAEAFFGQGTRLTVV.

This chain uses TRBV6-5 with TRBJ1-1, with 7 bases matching TRBD1. The CDR3 is 14 residues long. V dropped 7 bases and J dropped 4; count of bases not matched to a gene: 9. The germline V gene has CDR1 MNHEY and CDR2 SVGAGI. CDR3 region: CASTRQGSGTEAFF. Written as DNA, the CDR3 is TGTGCCAGCACTAGACAGGGATCGGGCACTGAAGCTTTCTTT.

The chain couples TRBV6-5 to TRBJ2-7; 13 positions agree with TRBD2. The CDR3 has 15 amino acids. Germline-derived CDR1 and CDR2 are MNHEY and SVGAGI. With V trimmed by 3 bases and J by 8 bases, 7 bases remained unmatched. In DNA, the CDR3 is TGTGCCAGCAGTTATTCCGGACTAGCGGGAGTCAAGCAGTACTTC. Translated, it gives CASSYSGLAGVKQYF.

This sequence joins TRBV30 and TRBJ1-6; a weak D match, TRBD1 (6 bases). Trimming took 5 bases from V and 6 from J, leaving 14 bases between them. The CDR3 is 14 residues long. CDR1 GTSNPN and CDR2 SVGIG come from the germline V gene (reference sequence). In nucleotides, the CDR3 is TGTGCCTGGGCGGGGGGGGCTGGTAATTCACCCCTCCACTTT. It codes for CAWAGGAGNSPLHF.

The rearrangement uses TRBV29-1 and TRBJ2-3; 11 bases are a match to TRBD2. Germline assignment: CDR1 SQVTM and CDR2 ANQGSEA. The ends lost 5 bases at V and 4 bases at J; junction bases unmatched: 2. The CDR3 totals 13 residues. CDR3 sequence: CSVHSGGADTQYF. CDR3 in DNA: TGCAGCGTTCATAGCGGGGGGGCAGATACGCAGTATTTT.

J is TRBJ1-2 and V is TRBV11-1, with TRBD1 identical over 9 bases. Germline loops: CDR1 SGHAT, CDR2 FQDESV (reference sequence). The CDR3 sequence is 13 residues long. The V and J ends lost 4 bases and 6 bases, in that order; junction bases with no gene match: 3. The CDR3 DNA follows: TGTGCCAGCAGCTGGGACAGGGAAAATGGCTACACCTTC. It is translated as CASSWDRENGYTF. Variable domain in full (rest from reference TRBV11-1 and TRBJ1-2): EAEVAQSPRYKITEKSQAVAFWCDPISGHATLYWYRQILGQGPELLVQFQDESVVDDSQLPKDRFSAERLKGVDSTLKIQPAELGDSAMYLCASSWDRENGYTFGSGTRLTVV.